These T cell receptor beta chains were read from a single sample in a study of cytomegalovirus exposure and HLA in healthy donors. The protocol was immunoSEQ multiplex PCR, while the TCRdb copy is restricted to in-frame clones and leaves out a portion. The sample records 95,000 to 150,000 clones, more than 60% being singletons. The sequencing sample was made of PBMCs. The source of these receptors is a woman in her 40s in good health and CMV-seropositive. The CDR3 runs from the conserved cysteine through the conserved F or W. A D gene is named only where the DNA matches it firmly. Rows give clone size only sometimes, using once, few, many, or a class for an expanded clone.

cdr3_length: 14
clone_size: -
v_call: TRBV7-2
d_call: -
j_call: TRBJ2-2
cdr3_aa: CASSVSPNTGELFF
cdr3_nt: TGTGCCAGCAGCGTATCCCCTAACACCGGGGAGCTGTTTTTT

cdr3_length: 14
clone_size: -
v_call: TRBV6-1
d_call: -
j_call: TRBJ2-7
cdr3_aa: CASSQRGSEREQYF
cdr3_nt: TGTGCCAGCAGCCAACGGGGATCAGAGCGCGAGCAGTACTTC

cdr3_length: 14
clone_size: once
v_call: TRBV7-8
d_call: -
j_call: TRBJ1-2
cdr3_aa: CASSLGLGWYGYTF
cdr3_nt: TGTGCCAGCAGCTTAGGCCTCGGGTGGTATGGCTACACCTTC

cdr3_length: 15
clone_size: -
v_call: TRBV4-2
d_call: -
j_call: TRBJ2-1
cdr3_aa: CASSHGLYSYNEQFF
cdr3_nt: TGTGCCAGCAGCCACGGACTATATTCCTACAATGAGCAGTTCTTC

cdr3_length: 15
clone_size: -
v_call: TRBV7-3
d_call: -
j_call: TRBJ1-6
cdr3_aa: CASSLRGANNSPLHF
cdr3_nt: TGTGCCAGCAGCTTAAGGGGAGCGAATAATTCACCCCTCCACTTT

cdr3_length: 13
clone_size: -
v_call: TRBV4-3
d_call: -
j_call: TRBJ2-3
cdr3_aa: CASSQDGGDTQYF
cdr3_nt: TGCGCCAGCAGCCAAGATGGCGGTGATACGCAGTATTTT

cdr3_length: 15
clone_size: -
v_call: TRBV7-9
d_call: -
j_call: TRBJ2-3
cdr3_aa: CASSSPAAGEDTQYF
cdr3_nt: TGTGCCAGCAGCTCCCCGGCGGCAGGGGAGGATACGCAGTATTTT

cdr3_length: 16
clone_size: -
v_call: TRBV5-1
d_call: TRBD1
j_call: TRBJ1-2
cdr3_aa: CASSLPGTGPLYGYTF
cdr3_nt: TGCGCCAGCAGCTTGCCCGGGACAGGCCCCCTCTATGGCTACACCTTC

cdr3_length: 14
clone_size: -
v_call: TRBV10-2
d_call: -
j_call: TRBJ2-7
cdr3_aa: CASSAGGGSYEQYF
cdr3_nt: TGCGCCAGCAGTGCGGGGGGCGGCTCCTACGAGCAGTACTTC

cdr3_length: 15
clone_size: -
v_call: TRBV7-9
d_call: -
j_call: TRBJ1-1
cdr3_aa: CASSPRVVGGTEAFF
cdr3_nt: TGTGCCAGCAGCCCCCGGGTTGTCGGAGGGACTGAAGCTTTCTTT

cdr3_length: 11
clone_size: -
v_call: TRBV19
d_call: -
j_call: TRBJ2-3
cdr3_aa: CASRTRDHLDF
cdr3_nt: TGTGCCAGTAGGACACGGGATCATTTGGATTTT

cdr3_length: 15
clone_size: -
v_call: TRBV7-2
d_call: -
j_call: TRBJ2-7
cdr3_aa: CASSGRAGTIYEQYF
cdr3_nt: TGTGCCAGCAGCGGGAGAGCGGGGACAATATACGAGCAGTACTTC

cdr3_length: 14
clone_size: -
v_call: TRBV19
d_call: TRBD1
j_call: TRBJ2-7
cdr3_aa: CASRRGQGAYEQYF
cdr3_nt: TGTGCCAGTAGGCGAGGACAGGGAGCCTACGAGCAGTACTTC

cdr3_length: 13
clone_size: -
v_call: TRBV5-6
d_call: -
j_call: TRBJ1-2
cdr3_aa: CASSEGGIYGYTF
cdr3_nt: TGTGCCAGCAGCGAGGGAGGGATATATGGCTACACCTTC

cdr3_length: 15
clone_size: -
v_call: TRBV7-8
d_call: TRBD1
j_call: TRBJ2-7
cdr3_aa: CASSPEGQGAYEQYF
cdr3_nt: TGTGCCAGCAGCCCTGAGGGTCAGGGGGCCTACGAGCAGTACTTC

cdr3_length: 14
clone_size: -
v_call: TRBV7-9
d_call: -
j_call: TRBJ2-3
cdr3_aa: CASSLLQGPDTQYF
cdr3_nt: TGTGCCAGCAGCCTACTCCAGGGCCCAGATACGCAGTATTTT

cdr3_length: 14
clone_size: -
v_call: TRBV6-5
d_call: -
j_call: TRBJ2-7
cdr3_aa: CASSSVPPPYEQYF
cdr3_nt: TGTGCCAGCTCATCGGTTCCCCCGCCCTACGAGCAGTACTTC

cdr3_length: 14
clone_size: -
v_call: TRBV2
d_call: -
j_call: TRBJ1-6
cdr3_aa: CASSVGPYNSPLHF
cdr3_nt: TGTGCCAGCAGTGTTGGGCCCTATAATTCACCCCTCCACTTT

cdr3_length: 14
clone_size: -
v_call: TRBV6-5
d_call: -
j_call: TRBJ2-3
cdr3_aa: CASSYGGLPDTQYF
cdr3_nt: TGTGCCAGCAGTTACGGGGGCTTGCCAGATACGCAGTATTTT

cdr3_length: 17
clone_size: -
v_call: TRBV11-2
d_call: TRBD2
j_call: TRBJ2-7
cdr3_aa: CASTRARTSGDFYEQYF
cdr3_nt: TGTGCCAGCACCCGGGCTCGGACTAGCGGAGATTTCTACGAGCAGTACTTC

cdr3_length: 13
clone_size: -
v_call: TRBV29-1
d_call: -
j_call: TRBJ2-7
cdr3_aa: CSVQQGGGNEQYF
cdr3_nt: TGCAGCGTTCAGCAAGGGGGCGGGAACGAGCAGTACTTC

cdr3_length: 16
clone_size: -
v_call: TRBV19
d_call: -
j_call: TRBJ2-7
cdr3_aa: CASSPAAPRGTYEQYF
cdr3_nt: TGTGCCAGTAGTCCAGCTGCTCCTAGGGGTACATACGAGCAGTACTTC

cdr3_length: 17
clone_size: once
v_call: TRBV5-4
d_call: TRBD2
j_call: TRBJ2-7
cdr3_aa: CASSSLGMTSGRLEQYF
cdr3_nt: TGTGCCAGCAGCTCTCTTGGAATGACTAGCGGGAGGCTCGAGCAGTACTTC

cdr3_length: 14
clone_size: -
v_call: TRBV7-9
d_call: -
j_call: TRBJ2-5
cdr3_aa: CASSLKFREETQYF
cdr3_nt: TGTGCCAGCAGCTTAAAATTCAGGGAAGAGACCCAGTACTTC

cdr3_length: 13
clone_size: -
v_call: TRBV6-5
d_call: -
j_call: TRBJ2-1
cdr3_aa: CASSSAAHNEQFF
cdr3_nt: TGTGCCAGCAGTTCGGCGGCACACAATGAGCAGTTCTTC

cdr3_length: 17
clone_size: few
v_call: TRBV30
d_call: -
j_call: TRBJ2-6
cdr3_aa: CAWSADFLKSGANVLTF
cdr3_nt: TGTGCCTGGAGTGCGGACTTCCTTAAATCTGGGGCCAACGTCCTGACTTTC

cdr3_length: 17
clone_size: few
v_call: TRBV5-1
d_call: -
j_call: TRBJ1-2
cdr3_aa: CASSLNSPLNPNYGYTF
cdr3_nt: TGCGCCAGCAGCTTGAACTCCCCCCTAAATCCTAACTATGGCTACACCTTC

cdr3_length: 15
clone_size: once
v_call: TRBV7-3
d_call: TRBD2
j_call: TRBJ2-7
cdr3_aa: CASSRGASGGYEQYF
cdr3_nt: TGTGCCAGCAGCCGCGGGGCTAGCGGGGGCTACGAGCAGTACTTC

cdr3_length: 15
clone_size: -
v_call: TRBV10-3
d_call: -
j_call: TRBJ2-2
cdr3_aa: CAMRQGLRGTGELFF
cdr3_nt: TGTGCCATGCGACAGGGACTCCGGGGGACCGGGGAGCTGTTTTTT

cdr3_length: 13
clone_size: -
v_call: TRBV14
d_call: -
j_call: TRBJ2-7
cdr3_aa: CASSPGLGGEQYF
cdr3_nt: TGTGCCAGCAGCCCAGGACTAGGGGGCGAGCAGTACTTC

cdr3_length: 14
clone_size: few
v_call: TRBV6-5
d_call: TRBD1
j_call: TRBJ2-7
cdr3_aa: CASSRDRVSDEQYF
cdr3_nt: TGTGCCAGCAGCCGGGACAGGGTTAGCGACGAGCAGTACTTC

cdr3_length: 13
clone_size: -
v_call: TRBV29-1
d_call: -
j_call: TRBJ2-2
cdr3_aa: CSVLDSNTGELFF
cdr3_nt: TGCAGCGTCCTGGACAGTAACACCGGGGAGCTGTTTTTT

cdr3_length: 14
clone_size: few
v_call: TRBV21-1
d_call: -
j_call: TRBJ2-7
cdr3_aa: CASSATGGLYEQYF
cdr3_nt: TGTGCCAGCAGCGCGACAGGGGGGCTCTACGAGCAGTACTTC

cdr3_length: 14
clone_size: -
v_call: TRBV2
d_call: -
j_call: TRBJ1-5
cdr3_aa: CASSEAPGRLPQHF
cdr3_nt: TGTGCCAGCAGTGAAGCCCCTGGGAGGCTGCCCCAGCATTTT

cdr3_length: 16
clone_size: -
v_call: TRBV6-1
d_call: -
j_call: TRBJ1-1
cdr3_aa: CASSAGWGRTNTEAFF
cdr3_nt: TGTGCCAGCAGTGCGGGGTGGGGGCGGACGAACACTGAAGCTTTCTTT

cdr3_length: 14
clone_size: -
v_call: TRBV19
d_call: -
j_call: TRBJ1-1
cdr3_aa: CASSMMGGLTEAFF
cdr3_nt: TGTGCCAGTAGTATGATGGGGGGGCTTACTGAAGCTTTCTTT

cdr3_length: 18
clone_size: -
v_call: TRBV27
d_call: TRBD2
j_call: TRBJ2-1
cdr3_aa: CASSPRPSLAGGDNEQFF
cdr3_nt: TGTGCCAGCAGCCCTCGACCCTCACTAGCGGGAGGGGACAATGAGCAGTTCTTC

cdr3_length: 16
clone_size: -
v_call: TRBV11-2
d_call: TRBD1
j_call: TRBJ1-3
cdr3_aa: CASSFGGTVSGNTIYF
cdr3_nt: TGTGCCAGCAGCTTTGGGGGGACAGTCTCTGGAAACACCATATATTTT

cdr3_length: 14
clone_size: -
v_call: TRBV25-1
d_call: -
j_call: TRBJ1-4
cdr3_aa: CASSGAGINEKLFF
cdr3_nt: TGTGCCAGCAGTGGAGCGGGGATTAATGAAAAACTGTTTTTT

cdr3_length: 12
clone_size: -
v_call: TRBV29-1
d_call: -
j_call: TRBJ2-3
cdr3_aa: CSVRRGTDTQYF
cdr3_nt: TGCAGCGTTAGGAGAGGGACAGATACGCAGTATTTT

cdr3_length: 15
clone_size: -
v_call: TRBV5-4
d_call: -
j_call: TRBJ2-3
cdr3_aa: CASSLAQRTTDTQYF
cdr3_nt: TGTGCCAGCAGCTTGGCCCAGCGGACCACAGATACGCAGTATTTT

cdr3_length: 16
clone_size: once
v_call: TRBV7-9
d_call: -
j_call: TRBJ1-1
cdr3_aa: CASSSPRRGGNTEAFF
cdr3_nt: TGTGCCAGCAGCTCCCCCCGAAGGGGGGGGAACACTGAAGCTTTCTTT

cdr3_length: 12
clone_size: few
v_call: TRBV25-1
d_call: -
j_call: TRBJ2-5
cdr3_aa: CASSGVQETQYF
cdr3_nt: TGTGCCAGCTCGGGAGTACAAGAGACCCAGTACTTC

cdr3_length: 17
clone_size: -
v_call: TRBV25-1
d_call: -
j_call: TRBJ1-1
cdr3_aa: CASTSRGMGGRNTEAFF
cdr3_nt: TGTGCCAGCACCTCACGCGGGATGGGGGGAAGGAACACTGAAGCTTTCTTT

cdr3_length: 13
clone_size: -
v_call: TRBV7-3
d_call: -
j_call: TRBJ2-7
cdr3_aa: CASSLTGRGEQYF
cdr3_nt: TGTGCCAGCAGCTTAACGGGTCGAGGGGAGCAGTACTTC

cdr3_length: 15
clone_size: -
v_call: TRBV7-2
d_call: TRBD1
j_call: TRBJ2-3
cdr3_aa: CASNHRGSVPDTQYF
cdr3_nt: TGTGCCAGCAACCACAGGGGGAGCGTCCCAGATACGCAGTATTTT

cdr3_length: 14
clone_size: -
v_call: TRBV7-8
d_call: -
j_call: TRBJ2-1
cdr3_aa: CASSLAGLLNEQFF
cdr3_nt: TGTGCCAGCAGCTTAGCCGGGTTGCTGAATGAGCAGTTCTTC

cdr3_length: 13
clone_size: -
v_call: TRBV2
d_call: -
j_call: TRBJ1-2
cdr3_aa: CASTMEGGRGYTF
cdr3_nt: TGTGCCAGTACTATGGAAGGAGGCAGAGGCTACACCTTC

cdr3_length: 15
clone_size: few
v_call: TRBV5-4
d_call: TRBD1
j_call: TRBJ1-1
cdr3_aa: CASSPGAGPRGEAFF
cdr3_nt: TGTGCCAGCAGCCCGGGGGCGGGCCCCAGGGGGGAAGCTTTCTTT

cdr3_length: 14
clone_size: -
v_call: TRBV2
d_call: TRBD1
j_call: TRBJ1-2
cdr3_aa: CASSGKGANYGYTF
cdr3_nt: TGTGCCAGCAGTGGGAAGGGGGCGAACTATGGCTACACCTTC

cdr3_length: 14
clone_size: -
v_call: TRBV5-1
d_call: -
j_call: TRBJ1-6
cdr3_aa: CASSPGEDNSPLHF
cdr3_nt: TGCGCCAGCAGCCCGGGGGAGGACAATTCACCCCTCCACTTT

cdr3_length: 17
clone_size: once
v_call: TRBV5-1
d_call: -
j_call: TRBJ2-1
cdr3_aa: CASSLGRNTGINNEQFF
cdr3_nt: TGCGCCAGCAGCTTGGGCCGTAATACCGGGATCAACAATGAGCAGTTCTTC